Listed below are T cell receptor beta chains from one sample, sequenced in a study of T cell repertoires in cytomegalovirus infection. One entry per CDR3 protein, called by TCRdb with MiXCR from the reads. The table lists about 240,000 distinct CDR3 sequences, 6.5% of them singletons, with around 6% in the top ten. The sequenced sample consisted of PBMCs. The origin of the receptors is a human donor in good health (CMV status not recorded). Some clones in this sample may be carry-over from other donors' samples. Both conserved end residues are part of each CDR3.

V gene | CDR3 protein
TRBV5-4 | CASSSDGTYNEQFF
TRBV10-3 | CAIRDSGPKPLTTEAFF
TRBV7-2 | CASTRGWFHEQYF
TRBV7-9 | CASSLGWTGKGTEAFF
TRBV20-1 | CSASDRPTYEQYF
TRBV20-1 | CSARWTLGETQYF
TRBV5-4 | CASSLVSRDGGTGELFF
TRBV20-1 | CSARGRQRTPNTGELFF
TRBV20-1 | CSARAFDRGAEAFF
TRBV20-1 | CSARSGGNYGYTF